The entry below describes one T cell receptor beta chain. The data were taken from a study of Ad26.COV2.S vaccination and SARS-CoV-2 variants. Across the study: Intramuscular Ad26.COV2.S at 5x10^10 or 1x10^11 viral particles.

Germline lookup yields CDR1 LGHDT and CDR2 YNNKEL (reference sequence). Trimming took off 5 bases at V and 4 bases at J, with 12 bases between the two ends. The CDR3 totals 13 residues. Assay used: immunoSEQ multiplex PCR; TCRdb lists only in-frame clones, some missing. The sample shows 300,000 to 400,000 clones, around 90% of them seen only once. Treatment here: 19 received Ad26.COV2.S at low or high dose, single or two shots; several received placebo; per-sample allocation not given. Vaccine and placebo recipients were sampled on day 63 after the first injection. This material consisted of peripheral blood, taken in a trial of Ad26.COV2.S vaccine versus placebo. The chain is built from TRBV3-1 (or the pseudogene TRBV3-2) and TRBJ2-7; D assignment may be TRBD1 or TRBD2 (5 bases each). The sequence came from a person aged 18-65 years who received the Ad26.COV2.S COVID-19 vaccine or a placebo. This CDR3 reads CASSSTEGYEQYF. CDR3 DNA: TGTGCCAGCAGCTCGACAGAGGGATACGAGCAGTACTTC.